A selection of T cell receptor beta chains follows, all from one sample in a study of blood T cell repertoires in COVID-19. The table came from immunoSEQ multiplex PCR; TCRdb's copy has only in-frame clones and leaves some out. This sample yields under 200,000 clones, of which around nine tenths are seen a single time; 1.5% to 2% belongs to the top ten. The specimen was peripheral blood. The source is a man aged 18-30 years with active or convalescent COVID-19. Each CDR3 is given with its conserved first and last residue. A D gene is named only where the DNA matches it firmly. The size entry is marked missing in some rows and otherwise reads once, few, many or a size class.

d_call: -
j_call: TRBJ1-5
clone_size: -
v_call: TRBV19
cdr3_nt: TGTGCCAGTAGTAGACAGATCAATCAGCCCCAGCATTTT
cdr3_aa: CASSRQINQPQHF

d_call: -
j_call: TRBJ2-2
clone_size: -
v_call: TRBV9
cdr3_nt: TGTGCCAGCAGCGACTTGAACACCGGGGAGCTGTTTTTT
cdr3_aa: CASSDLNTGELFF

d_call: TRBD1
j_call: TRBJ1-2
clone_size: -
v_call: TRBV30
cdr3_nt: TGTGCCTGCGGGACAGGCTACTTCTATGGCTACACCTTC
cdr3_aa: CACGTGYFYGYTF

d_call: -
j_call: TRBJ1-2
clone_size: -
v_call: TRBV2
cdr3_nt: TGTGCCAGCAGTGTGACTAAAGGACAGCTCGATGGCTACACCTTC
cdr3_aa: CASSVTKGQLDGYTF

d_call: -
j_call: TRBJ1-1
clone_size: -
v_call: TRBV4-2
cdr3_nt: TGTGCAACAGGTAGGGGCGGGGATAGAGCTGAAGCTTTCTTT
cdr3_aa: CATGRGGDRAEAFF

d_call: TRBD1
j_call: TRBJ1-6
clone_size: -
v_call: TRBV10-3
cdr3_nt: TGTGCCATCTCCCGGGACAGAAATTCACCCCTCCACTTT
cdr3_aa: CAISRDRNSPLHF

d_call: TRBD1
j_call: TRBJ1-3
clone_size: -
v_call: TRBV10-3
cdr3_nt: TGTGCCATCGGGACAGGGGGAGGAAACACCATATATTTT
cdr3_aa: CAIGTGGGNTIYF

d_call: -
j_call: TRBJ1-1
clone_size: once
v_call: TRBV11-2
cdr3_nt: TGTGCCAGCAGCTTAGGTAGTTCGGGAACGGGCAACGAAGCTTTCTTT
cdr3_aa: CASSLGSSGTGNEAFF

d_call: -
j_call: TRBJ2-7
clone_size: once
v_call: TRBV28
cdr3_nt: TGTGCCAGCCGGTCCCTTACCGAGCAGTACTTC
cdr3_aa: CASRSLTEQYF

d_call: -
j_call: TRBJ2-7
clone_size: -
v_call: TRBV5-1
cdr3_nt: TGCGCCAGCAGCTTGGGCAGGAACGACGAGCAGTACTTC
cdr3_aa: CASSLGRNDEQYF

d_call: -
j_call: TRBJ1-5
clone_size: -
v_call: TRBV19
cdr3_nt: TGTGCCAGTAGTTTGCGCCGGGGCAATCAGCCCCAGCATTTT
cdr3_aa: CASSLRRGNQPQHF

d_call: -
j_call: TRBJ1-6
clone_size: -
v_call: TRBV5-6
cdr3_nt: TGTGCCAGCAGCTTAGATTTTCGGGGGACCTGGGGTTCACCCCTCCACTTT
cdr3_aa: CASSLDFRGTWGSPLHF

d_call: TRBD1
j_call: TRBJ2-1
clone_size: once
v_call: TRBV18
cdr3_nt: TGTGCCAGCTCACCTAAAGGACAGGGGTCAGTCAATGAGCAGTTCTTC
cdr3_aa: CASSPKGQGSVNEQFF

d_call: TRBD1
j_call: TRBJ2-6
clone_size: -
v_call: TRBV19
cdr3_nt: TGTGCCAGTAGTCCTAGGGGGACAGGGGTTTCTTCTGGGGCCAACGTCCTGACTTTC
cdr3_aa: CASSPRGTGVSSGANVLTF

d_call: -
j_call: TRBJ2-3
clone_size: -
v_call: TRBV4-1
cdr3_nt: TGCGCCAGCAGCCAACCCGGGAAGAACCGCGCAGATACGCAGTATTTT
cdr3_aa: CASSQPGKNRADTQYF

d_call: TRBD1
j_call: TRBJ2-6
clone_size: -
v_call: TRBV7-3
cdr3_nt: TGTGCCAGCAGCCGGACAGGTTCTCCCTCTGGGGCCAACGTCCTGACTTTC
cdr3_aa: CASSRTGSPSGANVLTF

d_call: TRBD1
j_call: TRBJ1-2
clone_size: -
v_call: TRBV30
cdr3_nt: TGTGCCTGGAGTGTAGCCGACAGGGTTGGCTACACCTTC
cdr3_aa: CAWSVADRVGYTF

d_call: TRBD2
j_call: TRBJ2-1
clone_size: -
v_call: TRBV7-8
cdr3_nt: TGTGCCAGCAGCTTAAGCCACGGACTAGCGGAGGAGAATGAGCAGTTCTTC
cdr3_aa: CASSLSHGLAEENEQFF

d_call: -
j_call: TRBJ2-1
clone_size: once
v_call: TRBV11-3
cdr3_nt: TGTGCCAGCAGCGGGGGGGCTGCGGGGTATTACAATGAGCAGTTCTTC
cdr3_aa: CASSGGAAGYYNEQFF

d_call: TRBD2
j_call: TRBJ2-5
clone_size: -
v_call: TRBV5-1
cdr3_nt: TGCGCCAGCAGCTTGGGGGGGACTAGCGGGAGAACGGAGACCCAGTACTTC
cdr3_aa: CASSLGGTSGRTETQYF

d_call: -
j_call: TRBJ2-1
clone_size: -
v_call: TRBV6-6
cdr3_nt: TGTGCCAGCAGAACCGGGATGGGTTCCTACAATGAGCAGTTCTTC
cdr3_aa: CASRTGMGSYNEQFF

d_call: TRBD2
j_call: TRBJ2-2
clone_size: -
v_call: TRBV7-8
cdr3_nt: TGTGCCAGCTTAGCGGGAGAGGGCACCGGGGAGCTGTTTTTT
cdr3_aa: CASLAGEGTGELFF

d_call: -
j_call: TRBJ2-6
clone_size: once
v_call: TRBV4-3
cdr3_nt: TGCGCCAGCAGCCAAGATATCGGGGGGCCAGGGGCCAACGTCCTGACTTTC
cdr3_aa: CASSQDIGGPGANVLTF

d_call: TRBD2
j_call: TRBJ2-3
clone_size: -
v_call: TRBV4-1
cdr3_nt: TGCGCCAGCAGCCAAATCGGGGGGAGGGCAGATACGCAGTATTTT
cdr3_aa: CASSQIGGRADTQYF

d_call: TRBD2
j_call: TRBJ2-2
clone_size: -
v_call: TRBV6-5
cdr3_nt: TGTGCCAGCAGTCCGGGACTAGCGGGAGCCGGGGAGCTGTTTTTT
cdr3_aa: CASSPGLAGAGELFF

d_call: TRBD1
j_call: TRBJ2-3
clone_size: -
v_call: TRBV6-5
cdr3_nt: TGTGCCAGCCGGACAGGGGACACAGATACGCAGTATTTT
cdr3_aa: CASRTGDTDTQYF

d_call: TRBD1
j_call: TRBJ1-4
clone_size: -
v_call: TRBV2
cdr3_nt: TGTGCCAGCACCACAGGGGGCAATAATGAAAAACTGTTTTTT
cdr3_aa: CASTTGGNNEKLFF

d_call: -
j_call: TRBJ1-6
clone_size: -
v_call: TRBV19
cdr3_nt: TGTGCCAGTAGTATTTGGGACACCAATTCACCCCTCCACTTT
cdr3_aa: CASSIWDTNSPLHF

d_call: -
j_call: TRBJ2-7
clone_size: -
v_call: TRBV7-2
cdr3_nt: TGTGCCAGCAGCTTAGTAGGGGCGGGGAGTTCCTACGAGCAGTACTTC
cdr3_aa: CASSLVGAGSSYEQYF

d_call: -
j_call: TRBJ1-3
clone_size: -
v_call: TRBV11-2
cdr3_nt: TGTGCCAGCAGCCTAAACGGACAGCCTGGAAACACCATATATTTT
cdr3_aa: CASSLNGQPGNTIYF

d_call: TRBD1
j_call: TRBJ1-5
clone_size: once
v_call: TRBV7-9
cdr3_nt: TGTGCCAGCAGCTTAGGACAGGGTCATCAGCCCCAGCATTTT
cdr3_aa: CASSLGQGHQPQHF

d_call: -
j_call: TRBJ1-4
clone_size: -
v_call: TRBV27
cdr3_nt: TGTGCCAGCAGTCCACGATCTCCCGGGACTAGGAGGACCTTAGAGGAAAAACTGTTTTTT
cdr3_aa: CASSPRSPGTRRTLEEKLFF

d_call: TRBD1
j_call: TRBJ2-3
clone_size: -
v_call: TRBV19
cdr3_nt: TGTGCCAGTAGTATAGAGGGGACAGTTTACGACACAGATACGCAGTATTTT
cdr3_aa: CASSIEGTVYDTDTQYF

d_call: -
j_call: TRBJ1-3
clone_size: -
v_call: TRBV3-1/TRBV3-2
cdr3_nt: TGTGCCAGCAGCCAAGTGGCGGGGGCGAAGAACACCATATATTTT
cdr3_aa: CASSQVAGAKNTIYF

d_call: TRBD1
j_call: TRBJ1-4
clone_size: few
v_call: TRBV5-1
cdr3_nt: TGCGCCAGCGGTAGGACAGGACAGGGAGAGGAAAAACTGTTTTTT
cdr3_aa: CASGRTGQGEEKLFF

d_call: -
j_call: TRBJ2-3
clone_size: -
v_call: TRBV10-3
cdr3_nt: TGTGCCATCAGTGAGTTAGGGAGGAAGGATACGCAGTATTTT
cdr3_aa: CAISELGRKDTQYF

d_call: TRBD2
j_call: TRBJ2-3
clone_size: -
v_call: TRBV7-2
cdr3_nt: TGTGCCAGCAGCTTATTGAGGCTAGCGGGAGGGGGGAACCAGTATTTT
cdr3_aa: CASSLLRLAGGGNQYF

d_call: TRBD2
j_call: TRBJ2-1
clone_size: -
v_call: TRBV9
cdr3_nt: TGTGCCAGCAGCGTAGGGGTTAGCGGGAGATTTGGGGATGAGCAGTTCTTC
cdr3_aa: CASSVGVSGRFGDEQFF

d_call: -
j_call: TRBJ2-3
clone_size: -
v_call: TRBV4-3
cdr3_nt: TGCGCCAGCAGCCAAGGACTGTTAAGCACAGATACGCAGTATTTT
cdr3_aa: CASSQGLLSTDTQYF

d_call: -
j_call: TRBJ2-5
clone_size: once
v_call: TRBV3-1/TRBV3-2
cdr3_nt: TGTGCCAGCGGGATCAATAGCGGTCAAGAGACCCAGTACTTC
cdr3_aa: CASGINSGQETQYF

d_call: TRBD2
j_call: TRBJ2-1
clone_size: -
v_call: TRBV4-1
cdr3_nt: TGCGCCAGCAGCCACCCCACTAGCGGACGTTACAATGAGCAGTTCTTC
cdr3_aa: CASSHPTSGRYNEQFF

d_call: -
j_call: TRBJ1-1
clone_size: -
v_call: TRBV7-9
cdr3_nt: TGTGCCAGCGAGTGGGCAGCCATGAACACTGAAGCTTTCTTT
cdr3_aa: CASEWAAMNTEAFF

d_call: TRBD2
j_call: TRBJ2-5
clone_size: -
v_call: TRBV27
cdr3_nt: TGTGCCAGCAGAATACTAGCGGGGGGGCGCGAGACCCAGTACTTC
cdr3_aa: CASRILAGGRETQYF

d_call: TRBD2
j_call: TRBJ2-1
clone_size: -
v_call: TRBV5-1
cdr3_nt: TGCGCCAGCAGCTTGGTTGCCCGGACTAGCGGGAGTGAGGATGAGCAGTTCTTC
cdr3_aa: CASSLVARTSGSEDEQFF